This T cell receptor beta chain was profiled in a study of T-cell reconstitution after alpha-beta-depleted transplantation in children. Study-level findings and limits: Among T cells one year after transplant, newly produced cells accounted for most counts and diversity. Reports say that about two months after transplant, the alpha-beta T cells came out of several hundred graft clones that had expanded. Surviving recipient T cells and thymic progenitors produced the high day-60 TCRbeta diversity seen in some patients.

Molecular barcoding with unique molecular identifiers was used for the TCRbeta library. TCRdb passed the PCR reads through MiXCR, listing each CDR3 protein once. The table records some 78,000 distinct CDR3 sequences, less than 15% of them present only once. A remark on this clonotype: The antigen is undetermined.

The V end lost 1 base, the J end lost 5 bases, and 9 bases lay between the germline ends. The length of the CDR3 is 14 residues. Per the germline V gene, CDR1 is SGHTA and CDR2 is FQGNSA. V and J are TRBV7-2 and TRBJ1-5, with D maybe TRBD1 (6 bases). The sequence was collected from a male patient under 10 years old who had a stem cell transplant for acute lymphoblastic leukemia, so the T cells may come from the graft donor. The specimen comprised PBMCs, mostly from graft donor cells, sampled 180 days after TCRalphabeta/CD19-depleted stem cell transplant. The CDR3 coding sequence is TGTGCCAGCAGCTTAGGCAGGGGCCATCAGCCCCAGCATTTT. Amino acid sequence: CASSLGRGHQPQHF. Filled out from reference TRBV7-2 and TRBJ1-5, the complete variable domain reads GAGVSQSPSNKVTEKGKDVELRCDPISGHTALYWYRQSLGQGLEFLIYFQGNSAPDKSGLPSDRFSAERTGGSVSTLTIQRTQQEDSAVYLCASSLGRGHQPQHFGDGTRLSIL.